The T cell receptor beta chain described here comes from a study of cytomegalovirus exposure and HLA in healthy donors. As for the study in general: Early release data held 75 million to 100 million unique TCRs from HLA-typed donors.

PCR used 60 Vbeta primers and 13 Jbeta primers. Method: immunoSEQ multiplex PCR; TCRdb's copy keeps in-frame clones and lacks some. The sample records 150,000 or so clones, roughly 80% being singletons. A note on this clone: Its antigen is currently unknown.

After removal of 2 bases from V and 4 bases from J, the junction contained 4 bases not matched to a gene. Germline CDR1 KGHSH, CDR2 LQKENI. The CDR3 is made up of 15 amino acids. General study points: CMV serostatus was the only immune exposure information that was available. 87-base-pair reads could not separate some V segments, including TRBV6-2 and TRBV6-3.

This TCR derives from a man aged 25 to 40 in good health and CMV-seropositive. The sample taken for sequencing was PBMCs. The chain links TRBV18 to TRBJ1-4, with 7 bases aligning to TRBD1. DNA for the CDR3: TGTGCCAGCTCACCAAGGACAGGAGATAATGAAAAACTGTTTTTT. This gives the protein CASSPRTGDNEKLFF.